This T cell receptor beta chain was sequenced for a study of PD-1 blockade in classical Hodgkin lymphoma (dated by TCRdb to about 2020). In terms of the full investigation: Nivolumab dosing was 3 mg/kg intravenously every 2 weeks, continuing until either disease progression or unacceptable toxicity. The study used TCR beta sequencing and CyTOF to define a peripheral blood immune signature of response to PD-1 blockade in classical Hodgkin lymphoma.

What the research found in general, with its limitations: Diversity was lower in patients who began nivolumab less than 1 year after ASCT, so these patients were left out of later analyses to avoid confounding by immune reconstitution. The study was limited to a single clinical trial cohort, and causes of repertoire differences, possibly disease activity or prior therapy, remained undefined. Among trial patients, those achieving complete response had baseline diversity similar to that of newly diagnosed patients, while diversity was significantly lower in partial responders and progressors. CD4+ but not CD8+ TCR diversity rose significantly by C4D1 (p=0.0027 vs p=0.16), most apparent in complete responders (p=0.02). Baseline TCR diversity was reported as lower in newly diagnosed patients than in healthy donors, and lower still in relapsed/refractory patients.

In light of the paper, this sample's time point label describes: cycle 1 day 1 (C1D1), immediately before nivolumab initiation. Every trial patient had relapsed following autologous stem cell transplantation, and prior brentuximab vedotin exposure was what differed among cohorts A, B and C. A total of over 55 patients with relapsed/refractory classical Hodgkin lymphoma made up the trial cohort, and each patient's best overall response was complete response, partial response or progressive disease. Trial patients were treated with single-agent nivolumab in the multi-cohort phase II CheckMate 205 trial. An independent review committee assessed best overall response using the 2007 International Working Group response criteria. Trial PBMCs were obtained immediately prior to nivolumab initiation (C1D1) and on therapy at cycle 2 day 1 and cycle 4 day 1. After peripheral blood was drawn into 8 mL Vacutainer Cell Preparation Tubes, PBMCs were isolated by centrifugation and then cryopreserved.

On this clone: Its specific antigen is unknown. No base-level quality is on record; no much larger clone is a single base apart.

The Qiagen DNeasy kit was used to extract genomic DNA from unsorted PBMCs and from the negatively selected CD4+ and CD8+ fractions. TCR beta CDR3 regions were subjected to amplification by immunoSEQ multiplex PCR with primers that anneal to V and J segments. Amplification bias was minimized using a synthetic immune receptor repertoire, and residual bias was removed computationally after sequencing. Per the authors' processing: Repertoire diversity was quantified as the Shannon entropy index using custom Python scripts. Unsorted, CD4+ and CD8+ repertoires were analyzed separately, except in combined analyses where CD4+ and CD8+ sequences were merged in silico. Clonal expansion was defined as a frequency increase of at least 2-fold after treatment compared with C1D1, and clones undetected at baseline were assigned a pseudocount of 0.5. Clones with 0 or 1 copy at C1D1 were classified as singleton clones, and clones with 2 or more copies were classified as non-singleton clones. Clones expanded in unsorted samples were assigned a CD4+, CD8+ or unknown annotation through matching of protein sequences in sorted samples from the same patient. Wilcoxon tests were applied to paired samples to test diversity changes from C1D1 to C4D1. The immuneACCESS repertoire file appears here via TCRdb, limited to in-frame rearrangements. These files lack a portion of the clones; in checked studies, under half of the deficit traces to unresolved V genes, and the cause of the others is not known. The DNA gave D and trimming, while V, J and clone size come from that table. The sample yields approximately 60,000 clones; about nine tenths were counted once. The top ten hold 9.5% to 15% of the sample.

The CDR1 and CDR2 encoded by the germline V gene (reference sequence) are LNHDA and SQIVND. V lost 1 base and J lost 6 bases, and the count of bases not matched to a germline gene is 13. The CDR3 numbers 19 residues from cysteine through phenylalanine. Left in the record is the CDR3 DNA by itself, 57 bases read in frame from the first base. The chain is assembled from TRBV19 and TRBJ2-3, and 13 junction bases match TRBD2. Material: peripheral blood mononuclear cells (PBMCs), obtained at baseline. The sequence was collected from a human donor with classical Hodgkin lymphoma. The DNA sequence is given as TGTGCCAGTAGTATAGTCACTAGCGGGGGGGTATCCGGTGTGGATACGCAGTATTTT. Its translation reads: CASSIVTSGGVSGVDTQYF. The full variable domain, with segments outside the CDR3 supplied by the reference TRBV19 and TRBJ2-3 proteins, appears as DGGITQSPKYLFRKEGQNVTLSCEQNLNHDAMYWYRQDPGQGLRLIYYSQIVNDFQKGDIAEGYSVSREKKESFPLTVTSAQKNPTAFYLCASSIVTSGGVSGVDTQYFGPGTRLTVL.